This is a list of T cell receptor beta chains from one sample in a study of breast tumors, draining lymph nodes, adjacent tissues. TCRdb analysed the multiplex PCR reads with MiXCR anew, one entry per CDR3 protein. In the table there are more than 200,000 distinct CDR3 sequences, about 30% of which are singletons. The sample taken for sequencing was axillary lymph node tissue. The receptor source for this set is a female donor with breast cancer. Some clones in this sample may be carry-over from other donors' samples. Each CDR3 is given with its conserved first and last residue. The D gene is left open where the match is weak. Not all rows give a size; the values are once, few, many and, for expanded clones, a class.

many,TRBV19,TRBJ2-3,TRBD2,16,TGTGCCAGTAGTATCCCCAGCGGGAGGGCGACAGATACGCAGTATTTT,CASSIPSGRATDTQYF
many,TRBV5-1,TRBJ2-1,TRBD1,16,TGCGCCAGCAGCCATACCGGGACAGGGGGCTCTCGCGAGCAGTTCTTC,CASSHTGTGGSREQFF
many,TRBV2,TRBJ2-1,NA,13,TGTGCCAGTAACCAACGAAAAAACAGAGAGCAGTTCTTC,CASNQRKNREQFF
many,TRBV5-1,TRBJ2-3,TRBD2,16,TGCGCCAGCAGCACGGATAGCGGGAGAGTCACAGATACGCAGTATTTT,CASSTDSGRVTDTQYF
many,TRBV6-5,TRBJ1-5,TRBD1,15,TGTGCCAGCGCTCGCCGGACAGGCCAAAATCAGCCCCAGCATTTT,CASARRTGQNQPQHF
NA,TRBV7-7,TRBJ1-4,NA,15,TGTGCTAGCAGCTTAGCAACAGGGTGGGCTGAAAAACTGCTTTTT,CASSLATGWAEKLLF
NA,TRBV20-1,TRBJ2-3,TRBD2,20,TGCAGTGCTAGAGATAACAGTGGACTAGCGGGAGGGTCGAACACAGATACGCAGTATTTT,CSARDNSGLAGGSNTDTQYF
many,TRBV2,TRBJ2-5,NA,13,TGTGCCAGCAGTCAAGGGGCTGGGGAGACCCAGTACTTC,CASSQGAGETQYF
NA,TRBV6-2/TRBV6-3,TRBJ2-5,NA,14,TGTGCCAGCAGTAACCCCAGGTTATTGGAGACCCAGTACTTC,CASSNPRLLETQYF
NA,TRBV5-1,TRBJ2-5,NA,15,TGCGCCAGCAGCTTGGAAGGCAGCCGGCACGAGACCCAGTACTTC,CASSLEGSRHETQYF
many,TRBV19,TRBJ2-1,TRBD2,16,TGTGCCAGTAGTATGGCCTCTAGCGGGGGATACAATGAGCAGTTCTTC,CASSMASSGGYNEQFF